What follows are 2 T cell receptor beta chains derived from one specimen sequenced in a study of cytomegalovirus exposure and HLA in healthy donors. Primers: 60 Vbeta forward and 13 Jbeta reverse. Repertoires were generated with immunoSEQ multiplex PCR, while TCRdb's copy carries only in-frame clones and drops some. The sample lists 95,000 to 100,000 clones, approximately 75% occurring once. The sequenced sample consisted of PBMCs. These receptors were collected from a woman aged 40 to 55 in good health and CMV-seronegative.

J is TRBJ2-7 and V is TRBV6-6; D call uncertain. Between the trimmed V and J ends, which lost 6 bases and 2 bases, there was a span of 8 bases. CDR3 size: 12 residues. Germline CDR1 reads MNHNY; CDR2 reads SVGAGI (reference sequence). The DNA of the CDR3 is TGTGCCAGCAGCCACGACACCTACGAGCAGTACTTC. Amino acids: CASSHDTYEQYF.

CDR3 protein: CAWSADTSYGYTF. CDR3 nucleotides: TGTGCCTGGAGTGCGGACACCTCCTATGGCTACACCTTC. The gene calls are TRBV30 and TRBJ1-2; D might be TRBD1 (5 bases). The CDR3 has 13 residues. Trimming cost V 1 base and J 4 bases, with 10 bases left between them. CDR1 GTSNPN and CDR2 SVGIG come from the germline V gene (reference sequence).